A single sample is the source of the 22 T cell receptor beta chains below, sequenced in a study of CD8+ T cells in alopecia areata. Extraction and reverse transcription of RNA yielded cDNA as the sequencing template. Assay used: immunoSEQ multiplex PCR; TCRdb lists only in-frame clones, some missing. The data show some 110,000 clones, none appearing only once, with around 20% held by the ten largest. The sequencing sample was made of lesional skin. The receptors here all came from a C3H/HeJ mouse with alopecia areata. MHC haplotype here: H2-k.

This clone was detected ten times or more. Genes and germline are mouse. The DNA ends 4 residues before the CDR3 does, and the rest of the CDR3 is filled in from the germline J gene. The chain recombines TRBV13-3 with TRBJ1-2; 8 bases agree with TRBD1. CDR1 and CDR2 from the germline V gene are NNHDY and SYVADS. This CDR3 is built from 15 residues. V trimming: 3 bases; J trimming: 0 bases; junction bases outside the gene matches: 4. Here the CDR3 reads CASSGGQGPNSDYTF. The sequenced CDR3 bases are TGTGCCAGCAGTGGAGGACAGGGTCCAAACTCC.

This clone has just a few counts. Genes and germline are mouse. The read halts 4 residues ahead of the CDR3 end, with the missing end drawn from the germline J gene. V is TRBV13-2 and J is TRBJ1-2; D is undetermined. Germline V gene sequence: CDR1 NNHNN, CDR2 SYGAGS (reference sequence). The CDR3 has 12 amino acids. The part of the CDR3 DNA that was read is TGTGCCAGCGGTGATGAGGTACCC. Protein: CASGDEVP. The full CDR3 is CASGDEVPDYTF.

Of note for this clone: Gene names refer to mouse genes. Read coverage stops 4 residues before the CDR3 terminus; the germline J gene supplies the remainder. This chain uses TRBV13-3 with TRBJ2-3, with D perhaps matching TRBD2 (7 bases). The CDR3 sequence is 14 residues long. Trimming took 5 bases from V and 1 from J, leaving 11 bases between them. CDR1 and CDR2 (germline): NNHDY, SYVADS. The covered CDR3 bases are TGTGCCAGCAGGGGGGGCGATGGTGCAGAA. Amino acid sequence: CASRGGDGAE. The CDR3 in its entirety is CASRGGDGAETLYF.

About this clone itself: Gene names are mouse gene names. Incomplete CDR3 DNA: TGCACCTGCAGTGCACCAGGGACAGGGTCGAAC. Translating gives CTCSAPGTGSN. From start to end, the CDR3 is CTCSAPGTGSNTLYF. The V and J genes are TRBV1 and TRBJ2-4, with 9 positions matching TRBD1. The CDR3 is cut off 4 residues early in the read; its end comes from the germline J gene. The V gene's germline CDR1 is NSQYPW and CDR2 LRSPGD (reference sequence). This CDR3 has 15 residues.

This clone has a handful of counts. Mouse gene names apply. The CDR3 goes on 4 residues after the read ends, and that part is filled in from the germline J gene. The rearrangement joins TRBV13-3 to TRBJ2-1; no firm D call. The germline V gene encodes CDR1 NNHDY and CDR2 SYVADS. The CDR3 has 14 amino acids. V was cut by 4 bases and J by 2 bases, with 10 bases left in between. The CDR3 loop is CASSPSTDYAEQFF. The CDR3 DNA, read in part, is TGTGCCAGCAGTCCTTCAACAGACTATGCT.

With regard to this clone: Genes and germline are mouse. The read gets to within 4 residues of the CDR3 end, and the germline J gene fills in the rest. V gene TRBV13-3 combines with J gene TRBJ2-2; 13 bases agree with TRBD2. The V and J ends lost 5 bases and 2 bases, in that order; junction bases with no gene match: 6. The CDR3 runs 17 residues. Germline lookup yields CDR1 NNHDY and CDR2 SYVADS. Partial CDR3 DNA: TGTGCCAGCAGCCTCCCGGGACTGGGGGGGAACACCGGG. Protein product: CASSLPGLGGNTG. The whole CDR3 sequence is CASSLPGLGGNTGQLYF.

On this clone itself: The gene names here belong to mouse. The read terminates 4 residues before the CDR3 end, so the remaining end is supplied by the germline J gene. The chain uses TRBV19 and TRBJ2-2; D call uncertain. V lost 6 bases to trimming and J lost 0 bases, with 9 bases between them. Germline V lookup: CDR1 FNHDT, CDR2 SITEND (reference sequence). The CDR3 consists of 14 residues. The CDR3 loop reads CASKYSANTGQLYF. CDR3 bases read: TGTGCCAGCAAATACAGCGCAAACACCGGG. The variable domain in full, with the rest retrieved from reference TRBV19 and TRBJ2-2, is GGIITQTPKFLIGQEGQKLTLKCQQNFNHDTMYWYRQDSGKGLRLIYYSITENDLQKGDLSEGYDASREKKSSFSLTVTSAQKNEMAVFLCASKYSANTGQLYFGEGSKLTVL.

The sample holds many counts of this clone. Mouse germline and gene names are used. The read stops 4 residues short of the end of the CDR3; the missing end is completed from the germline J gene. The rearrangement links TRBV13-3 to TRBJ2-1, with 8 positions matching TRBD1. This CDR3 comprises 14 residues. CDR1 NNHDY and CDR2 SYVADS come from the germline V gene. CDR3 DNA (partial): TGTGCCAGCAGTGACCAGGGGGCCCGAGCT. This translates into CASSDQGARA. The full CDR3 reads CASSDQGARAEQFF.

On this clone itself: Genes and germline are mouse. CDR3 bases read: TGCACCTGCAGTGCAGAGGACACCTCTAGTGCAGAA. This encodes CTCSAEDTSSAE. The whole CDR3 reads CTCSAEDTSSAETLYF. The chain is built from TRBV1 and TRBJ2-3; D may be TRBD1 (5 bases). Read sequence stops 4 residues before the CDR3 end, and the germline J gene provides the missing end. CDR3 size: 16 residues. Germline-derived CDR1 and CDR2 are NSQYPW and LRSPGD (reference sequence). The V and J ends lost 0 bases and 0 bases respectively, with 10 bases between them.

Regarding this clone: The gene names here belong to mouse. The read terminates 4 residues before the CDR3 end, so the remaining end is supplied by the germline J gene. This chain joins TRBV1 and TRBJ2-5; TRBD2 is a possible D gene (5 bases). Trimming left V 2 bases short and J 2 bases short, with 8 bases between. The CDR3 covers 14 residues. Germline CDR1 reads NSQYPW; CDR2 reads LRSPGD (reference sequence). The CDR3 region is CTCSALDFQDTQYF. Partial CDR3 DNA: TGCACCTGCAGTGCATTGGACTTCCAAGAC.

In the case of this clone: The gene symbols are mouse symbols. The CDR3 extends 4 residues past the end of the read, so its final part is completed from the germline J gene. The sample has other DNA sequences that encode this CDR3 too. The chain links TRBV19 to TRBJ2-5, with 9 bases aligning to TRBD1. The CDR3 spans 14 residues. Germline-derived CDR1 and CDR2 are FNHDT and SITEND (reference sequence). Incomplete CDR3 DNA: TGTGCCAGCAGCCCCGGGACAGGGTTGGAC. Translation: CASSPGTGLD. The full CDR3 sequence reads CASSPGTGLDTQYF.

This clone has only a few counts. At residue 11, TCRdb's protein disagrees with the DNA translation; the protein shown here derives from the DNA. Genes and germline are mouse. Read coverage stops 3 residues before the CDR3 terminus; the germline J gene supplies the remainder. The chain carries TRBV31 and TRBJ1-6, with 7 bases fitting TRBD1. TRBJ1-6 is an ORF for which the function is uncertain. Germline-derived CDR1 and CDR2 are GKSSPN and SITVG. This CDR3 comprises 14 residues. V shed 0 bases and J 7 bases; nucleotides not matched to a gene: 3. The CDR3 bases that were read are TGTGCCTGGAGTCTCCCAGGGGGGAATTCGCCC. Residues: CAWSLPGGNSP. The full CDR3 sequence reads CAWSLPGGNSPLYF.

This clone was seen a handful of times. Gene names and germline refer to mouse. The read terminates 4 residues before the CDR3 end, so the remaining end is supplied by the germline J gene. V gene TRBV13-3 combines with J gene TRBJ1-1; D unclear. Germline V CDR1 and CDR2: NNHDY, SYVADS. V dropped 0 bases and J dropped 4 bases, with 10 bases sitting between them. The length of the CDR3 is 14 residues. CDR3 region: CASSDGGEGTEVFF. The part of the CDR3 DNA that was read is TGTGCCAGCAGTGATGGTGGGGAGGGCACA.

Remarks on this clone: Genes and germline are mouse. The CDR3 end falls 4 residues outside the read, so it is completed with the germline J gene. The chain has TRBV19 and TRBJ2-2, with 11 bases identical to TRBD2. Trimming at V came to 6 bases and at J to 2 bases, leaving 3 bases not matched to a gene. The CDR3 has 15 residues. Germline CDR1 reads FNHDT; CDR2 reads SITEND (reference sequence). The CDR3 spells CASTGTGGNTGQLYF. The CDR3 DNA, read in part, is TGTGCCAGCACCGGGACTGGGGGTAACACCGGG.

This clone has just a few counts. The germline and genes are mouse ones. The missing CDR3 end, 4 residues past where the read stops, is filled in from the germline J gene. The gene calls are TRBV19 and TRBJ2-1; TRBD2 agrees at 11 bases. The CDR3 length is 16 residues. Germline loops: CDR1 FNHDT, CDR2 SITEND (reference sequence). Trimming took 2 bases from V and 5 from J; bases not matched to a gene: 6. CDR3 bases read: TGTGCCAGCAGTATTCTCCGGGACTGGGGGAATGCT. Translation: CASSILRDWGNA. The whole CDR3 sequence is CASSILRDWGNAEQFF.

Ten or more counts support this clone. Mouse gene names and germline throughout. The sequenced part of the CDR3 DNA is TGCACCTGCAGTGCCCTGGGGGTTAACTATGCT. This encodes CTCSALGVNYA. The full CDR3 sequence reads CTCSALGVNYAEQFF. This chain uses TRBV1 with TRBJ2-1; 7 nucleotides agree with TRBD2. Read sequence stops 4 residues before the CDR3 end, and the germline J gene provides the missing end. The CDR3 covers 15 residues. From germline, CDR1 is NSQYPW and CDR2 LRSPGD (reference sequence). Germline trimming cut 3 bases from V and 0 bases from J; bases unmatched to any gene: 2.

Note on this clone: Genes and germline are mouse. The sequence runs out 4 residues before the end of the CDR3; the remainder is reconstructed from the germline J gene. The chain carries TRBV19 and TRBJ2-1, with D possibly TRBD2 on 6 matching bases. Per the germline V gene, CDR1 is FNHDT and CDR2 is SITEND (reference sequence). The CDR3 is 13 residues long. V lost 5 bases and J lost 3, with 9 bases in between. The part of the CDR3 DNA that was read is TGTGCCAGCAGCAGGGACTCCTATGCT. Translating it yields CASSRDSYA. The whole CDR3 reads CASSRDSYAEQFF.

As for this clone: Mouse germline and gene names are used. The read ends 4 residues early relative to the CDR3; the germline J gene fills the gap. The rearrangement uses TRBV13-1 and TRBJ2-3; 8 nucleotides agree with TRBD2. The CDR3 has 15 amino acids. Per germline, CDR1 NSHNY and CDR2 SYGAGN. V was pared by 2 bases and J by 2 bases, with 4 bases of the junction left unmatched. The CDR3 loop is CASSEGGRIAETLYF. CDR3 bases read: TGTGCCAGCAGTGAGGGGGGGCGGATTGCAGAA.

This clone occurred a few times. Germline and genes: mouse. Read coverage stops 4 residues before the CDR3 terminus; the germline J gene supplies the remainder. The V and J genes are TRBV19 and TRBJ1-4; no clear D gene. Between the trimmed V and J ends, which lost 2 bases and 0 bases, there was a span of 5 bases. Germline V gives CDR1 FNHDT, CDR2 SITEND (reference sequence). This CDR3 is 14 amino acids long. This CDR3 is CASSITLSNERLFF. Incomplete CDR3 DNA: TGTGCCAGCAGTATCACTCTTTCCAACGAA.

This clone came up a few times. At residue 10, TCRdb's protein disagrees with the DNA translation; the protein shown here derives from the DNA. Gene names and germline refer to mouse. The read ends 3 residues early relative to the CDR3; the germline J gene fills the gap. This chain joins TRBV13-1 and TRBJ1-3; weak D call: TRBD1 (6 bases). The CDR3 extends over 13 amino acids. Trimming removed 0 bases at V and 8 bases at J, with 9 bases between. Germline lookup yields CDR1 NSHNY and CDR2 SYGAGN. The CDR3 protein is CASSDAGVDTLYF. The sequenced CDR3 bases are TGTGCCAGCAGTGATGCAGGGGTGGATACG.

This clone was seen only a few times. TCRdb's protein and the DNA translation differ at residue 10; the protein here comes from the DNA. Gene names follow the mouse nomenclature. The read terminates 3 residues ahead of where the CDR3 ends, so the germline J gene completes it. The rearrangement links TRBV13-1 to TRBJ1-3; 7 positions agree with TRBD1. Germline assignment: CDR1 NSHNY and CDR2 SYGAGN. The CDR3 is made up of 13 amino acids. With 6 bases clipped from V and 6 bases from J, the junction kept 6 bases outside the gene matches. The CDR3 bases that were read are TGTGCCAGCACCGGGGACAGAAAAAATACG. Its translation is CASTGDRKNT. The entire CDR3 sequence reads CASTGDRKNTLYF.

A word on this clone: The translated DNA and TCRdb's protein are not identical at residue 9; the protein here was translated from the DNA. Gene and germline names: mouse. The read ends 3 residues before the CDR3 terminus; that terminus is restored from the germline J gene. The rearrangement uses TRBV13-1 and TRBJ1-6; 7 nucleotides align to TRBD1. TRBJ1-6 is flagged as an ORF with uncertain function. J gave up 10 bases and V 2 bases, and 0 bases lay outside the gene matches. This CDR3 comprises 12 residues. Germline V gives CDR1 NSHNY, CDR2 SYGAGN. The sequenced part of the CDR3 DNA is TGTGCCAGCAGTGAACAGGGGTCGCCC. Its translation is CASSEQGSP. The full CDR3 protein reads CASSEQGSPLYF.